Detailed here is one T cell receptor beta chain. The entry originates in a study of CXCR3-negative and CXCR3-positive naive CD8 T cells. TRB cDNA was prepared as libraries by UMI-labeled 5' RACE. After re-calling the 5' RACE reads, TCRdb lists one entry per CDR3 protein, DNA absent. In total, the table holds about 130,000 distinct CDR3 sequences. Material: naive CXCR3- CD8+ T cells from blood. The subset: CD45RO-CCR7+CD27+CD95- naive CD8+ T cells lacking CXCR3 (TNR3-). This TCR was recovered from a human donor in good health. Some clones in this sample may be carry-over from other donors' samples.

The CDR3 protein is CSASTWERVDEQFF. The chain recombines TRBV20-1 with TRBJ2-1; no DNA is available, so the TRBD2 call from TCRdb remains unchecked. The CDR3 length is 14 residues. Germline CDR1 reads DFQATT; CDR2 reads SNEGSKA (reference sequence).